These 25 T cell receptor beta chains came from one sample sequenced in a study of shared clonotypes between healthy human individuals. TCRdb's table, derived via immunoSEQ multiplex PCR, lists solely in-frame clones and lacks some. Among some 2.4 million clones listed, 93% were seen once. The sequenced sample consisted of naive CD4+ T cells from PBMCs. The subset denotes: CD45RA+ positively selected. The receptors here all came from a man aged 18 to 29 in good health. Some clones in this sample may be carry-over from other donors' samples.

The chain recombines TRBV7-3 with TRBJ1-2; possibly TRBD1 for D (5 bases). The CDR3 length is 17 residues. Germline CDR1 reads SGHTA; CDR2 reads FQGTGA. Trimming shortened V by 3 bases and J by 3 bases, and 20 bases separated the two germline ends. The CDR3 DNA is TGTGCCAGCAGCTTCCCGGGACCGCTAGATTCTCACTATGGCTACACCTTC. Protein: CASSFPGPLDSHYGYTF.

The chain recombines TRBV5-1 with TRBJ1-4; D remains ambiguous. CDR1 and CDR2 from the germline V gene are SGHRS and YFSETQ. The CDR3 covers 14 residues. V gave up 7 bases and J gave up 0 bases, with 10 bases separating them. The CDR3 loop is CASGYGATNEKLFF. CDR3 sequence (DNA): TGCGCCAGCGGGTATGGGGCAACTAATGAAAAACTGTTTTTT.

The table lists this clone with a count of one. Different DNA sequences within this sample yield the same CDR3. J is TRBJ2-5 and V is TRBV28, with D possibly being TRBD2 (6 bases). V lost 6 bases and J 5 bases, leaving 16 bases between the germline ends. From germline, CDR1 is MDHEN and CDR2 SYDVKM. The CDR3 loop spans 14 amino acids. CDR3 coding DNA: TGTGCCAGCAGCTTCCAGGGAGGAGGGGAGACCCAGTACTTC. It encodes CASSFQGGGETQYF. Full variable domain (missing parts from reference TRBV28 and TRBJ2-5): DVKVTQSSRYLVKRTGEKVFLECVQDMDHENMFWYRQDPGLGLRLIYFSYDVKMKEKGDIPEGYSVSREKKERFSLILESASTNQTSMYLCASSFQGGGETQYFGPGTRLLVL.

The chain combines TRBV6-5 with TRBJ2-5, with D hard to call. The CDR3 spans 14 residues. Looked up from germline, CDR1 is MNHEY and CDR2 is SVGAGI. V was shortened by 2 bases and J by 0 bases, with 7 bases between the two germline ends. The DNA of the CDR3 is TGTGCCAGCAGTTACGGACCTTACCAAGAGACCCAGTACTTC. Translating it yields CASSYGPYQETQYF.

This rearrangement joins TRBV28 to TRBJ2-5; possibly TRBD1 for D (6 bases). Trimming stripped 4 bases from V and 1 base from J, with 13 bases between. Germline-derived CDR1 and CDR2 are MDHEN and SYDVKM. The CDR3 length is 15 residues. DNA for the CDR3: TGTGCCAGCAGTTCTCTCCAGGGGCCCCAAGAGACCCAGTACTTC. Protein sequence: CASSSLQGPQETQYF.

This clone was picked up one time. V and J are TRBV19 and TRBJ1-1; 9 nucleotides match TRBD1. CDR1 and CDR2 (germline): LNHDA, SQIVND (reference sequence). The length of the CDR3 is 16 residues. The ends lost 4 bases at V and 3 bases at J; junction bases unmatched: 9. CDR3 protein: CASSKGQGQFHTEAFF. The CDR3, as DNA: TGTGCCAGTAGTAAAGGACAGGGGCAGTTTCACACTGAAGCTTTCTTT. Combining the CDR3 with reference TRBV19 and TRBJ1-1 gives the whole variable domain DGGITQSPKYLFRKEGQNVTLSCEQNLNHDAMYWYRQDPGQGLRLIYYSQIVNDFQKGDIAEGYSVSREKKESFPLTVTSAQKNPTAFYLCASSKGQGQFHTEAFFGQGTRLTVV.

This clone is a singleton in its sample. This chain uses TRBV28 with TRBJ2-7; the D is unclear. Germline CDR1 is MDHEN and CDR2 is SYDVKM. The CDR3 spans 12 residues. Trimming shortened V by 5 bases and J by 5 bases, and 10 bases separated the two germline ends. The CDR3 bases are TGTGCCAGCAGTCCGGTGGGCCACGAGCAGTACTTC. Amino acid sequence: CASSPVGHEQYF.

In the case of this clone: In the same sample, other DNA sequences code for this CDR3. The chain joins TRBV2 to TRBJ1-1, with D possibly being TRBD1 (5 bases). V was shortened by 6 bases and J by 1 base, with 6 bases between the two germline ends. CDR1 is SNHLY and CDR2 is FYNNEI in the germline V gene. CDR3 length: 12 amino acids. Here the CDR3 DNA reads TGTGCCAGCAGGACAGCGAACACTGAAGCTTTCTTT. The encoded protein is CASRTANTEAFF.

The rearrangement joins TRBV6-5 to TRBJ1-4; D remains unclear. Trimming left V 8 bases short and J 11 bases short, with 18 bases between. Germline V CDR1 and CDR2: MNHEY, SVGAGI. The CDR3 consists of 13 residues. Here the CDR3 DNA reads TGTGCCAGCCGAACTGTAAAGGTCGATAAACTGTTTTTT. Protein sequence: CASRTVKVDKLFF.

This sequence joins TRBV28 and TRBJ2-2; TRBD2 aligns across 9 bases. CDR1 is MDHEN, CDR2 SYDVKM, per germline. With V trimmed by 8 bases and J by 2 bases, 12 bases remained unmatched. This CDR3 has 17 residues. Here the CDR3 reads CASFSPSSGVNTGELFF. CDR3 in DNA: TGTGCCAGCTTTAGCCCTTCTAGCGGGGTAAACACCGGGGAGCTGTTTTTT.

This rearrangement joins TRBV2 to TRBJ2-3, with 8 nucleotides matching TRBD2. The CDR3 has 17 amino acids. Trimming cost V 7 bases and J 1 base; bases outside gene matches: 13. Germline V CDR1 and CDR2: SNHLY, FYNNEI. DNA for the CDR3: TGTGCCAGCACCGGCACTTCCCAGCGGGAGCGCACAGATACGCAGTATTTT. It translates to CASTGTSQRERTDTQYF.

V usage is TRBV28 and J usage is TRBJ1-2; 10 nucleotides line up with TRBD1. The CDR3 has 16 amino acids. CDR1 is MDHEN, CDR2 SYDVKM, per germline. Trimming removed 7 bases from V and 0 bases from J; junction bases left unmatched: 8. In DNA form, the CDR3 reads TGTGCCAGCACCCCACATGGGACAGGGGCTAACTATGGCTACACCTTC. Amino acid sequence: CASTPHGTGANYGYTF.

In nucleotides, the CDR3 is TGTGCCAGCAGGGAAAGGGACGCCGAGCAGTACTTC. It is translated as CASRERDAEQYF. The chain combines TRBV6-6 with TRBJ2-7, with D perhaps assigned TRBD1 or TRBD2 (5 bases each). The CDR3 runs to 12 residues. V was shortened by 6 bases and J by 6 bases, with 12 bases between the two germline ends. The germline V gene encodes CDR1 MNHNY and CDR2 SVGAGI (reference sequence).

The CDR3 sequence: CASSPSGWGTNEKLFF. As DNA, the CDR3 is TGCGCCAGCAGCCCTTCGGGGTGGGGAACTAATGAAAAACTGTTTTTT. The chain is built from TRBV4-3 and TRBJ1-4, with D hard to call. V lost 4 bases and J lost 1, with 13 bases in between. Germline V gene sequence: CDR1 LGHNA, CDR2 YSLEER. The CDR3 runs 16 residues.

V gene TRBV5-4 combines with J gene TRBJ2-1; TRBD2 agrees at 13 bases. The CDR3 runs to 15 residues. The V and J ends lost 5 bases and 5 bases, in that order; junction bases with no gene match: 4. CDR1 is SGHNT, CDR2 YYREEE, per germline (reference sequence). CDR3 in DNA: TGTGCCAGCAGTCCCGGGACTAGCGGGAACAATGAGCAGTTCTTC. Protein sequence: CASSPGTSGNNEQFF.

The rearrangement joins TRBV29-1 to TRBJ1-4; D perhaps matches TRBD1 (5 bases). Germline CDR1 is SQVTM and CDR2 is ANQGSEA. The CDR3 has 12 amino acids. V was clipped by 6 bases and J by 7 bases, with 12 bases between them. This CDR3 is CSVGHGVEKLFF. Written as DNA, the CDR3 is TGCAGCGTGGGGCATGGGGTTGAAAAACTGTTTTTT.

The chain couples TRBV4-1 to TRBJ1-1; D is perhaps TRBD1 (5 bases). In germline, CDR1 is MGHRA, CDR2 YSYEKL. V gave up 3 bases and J gave up 0 bases, with 11 bases separating them. The length of the CDR3 is 15 residues. The CDR3 loop reads CASSHNRDLNTEAFF. As DNA, the CDR3 is TGCGCCAGCAGCCACAACCGGGACCTGAACACTGAAGCTTTCTTT.

The CDR3 protein is CASSQNLAGVDTQYF. The CDR3 region has the DNA TGCGCCAGCAGCCAAAATCTAGCGGGAGTGGATACGCAGTATTTT. This chain uses TRBV4-1 with TRBJ2-3; TRBD2 agrees at 10 bases. The J segment lost 6 bases and the V segment lost 2 bases, leaving 5 bases of the junction unmatched. Germline V gives CDR1 MGHRA, CDR2 YSYEKL. The CDR3 is 15 amino acids.

This clone showed up just a few times. The gene calls are TRBV19 and TRBJ1-4; D not resolved. CDR3 size: 14 residues. Germline V gene lookup returns CDR1 LNHDA and CDR2 SQIVND (reference sequence). Trimming shortened V by 7 bases and J by 3 bases, and 12 bases separated the two germline ends. This CDR3 reads CASTASLPNEKLFF. For the CDR3, the DNA is TGTGCCAGTACAGCCAGCCTACCTAATGAAAAACTGTTTTTT.

The gene calls are TRBV5-1 and TRBJ2-1; the D is unclear. This CDR3 contains 15 residues. Trimming shortened V by 0 bases and J by 0 bases, and 7 bases separated the two germline ends. Germline CDR1 reads SGHRS; CDR2 reads YFSETQ. The CDR3 protein is CASSLVLGSYNEQFF. Written as DNA, the CDR3 is TGCGCCAGCAGCTTGGTGCTGGGCTCCTACAATGAGCAGTTCTTC. The variable domain in full, completed from reference TRBV5-1 and TRBJ2-1, reads KAGVTQTPRYLIKTRGQQVTLSCSPISGHRSVSWYQQTPGQGLQFLFEYFSETQRNKGNFPGRFSGRQFSNSRSEMNVSTLELGDSALYLCASSLVLGSYNEQFFGPGTRLTVL.

The V gene is TRBV28, the J gene TRBJ2-5, with D perhaps matching TRBD2 (8 bases). Trimming shortened V by 4 bases and J by 9 bases, and 30 bases separated the two germline ends. The CDR3 runs to 18 residues. Germline CDR1 and CDR2: MDHEN and SYDVKM. CDR3 nucleotides: TGTGCCAGCAGTTCCGGGGGTAGCGGGACAGCCCTACGGGGGGCCCAGTACTTC. This encodes CASSSGGSGTALRGAQYF.

V is TRBV21-1 and J is TRBJ2-7; whether TRBD2, the table's D call, matches the DNA was not checked. TRBV21-1 is described as a pseudogene. The CDR3 runs 19 residues. The CDR3 DNA is TGTGCCAGCAGCAAACCGGGACTAGCCCTCTCGGGGGGGTACTACGAGCAGTACTTC. Amino acids: CASSKPGLALSGGYYEQYF.

V usage is TRBV4-3 and J usage is TRBJ1-3; no definite D call. The CDR3 loop spans 14 amino acids. V was shortened by 1 base and J by 6 bases, with 10 bases between the two germline ends. Germline lookup yields CDR1 LGHNA and CDR2 YSLEER. CDR3 DNA sequence: TGCGCCAGCAGCCAAGTTACAGATACAAACACCATATATTTT. The encoded protein is CASSQVTDTNTIYF.

The CDR3 DNA sequence: TGTGCCAGCTCACCGACTAGCGGGAGTGCCTACGAGCAGTACTTC. Its protein is CASSPTSGSAYEQYF. The chain is built from TRBV18 and TRBJ2-7; 12 nucleotides line up with TRBD2. CDR3 length: 15 residues. The germline CDR1 and CDR2 sequences are KGHSH and LQKENI. V shed 3 bases and J 2 bases; nucleotides not matched to a gene: 2.

The chain uses TRBV6-5 and TRBJ1-1; unclear D gene. There are 12 residues in the CDR3. The V end was cut by 5 bases, the J end by 8 bases, with 12 bases between. CDR1 and CDR2 (germline): MNHEY, SVGAGI. The chain's CDR3 is CASSRLTGEAFF. DNA for the CDR3: TGTGCCAGCAGTCGCCTTACGGGAGAAGCTTTCTTT.